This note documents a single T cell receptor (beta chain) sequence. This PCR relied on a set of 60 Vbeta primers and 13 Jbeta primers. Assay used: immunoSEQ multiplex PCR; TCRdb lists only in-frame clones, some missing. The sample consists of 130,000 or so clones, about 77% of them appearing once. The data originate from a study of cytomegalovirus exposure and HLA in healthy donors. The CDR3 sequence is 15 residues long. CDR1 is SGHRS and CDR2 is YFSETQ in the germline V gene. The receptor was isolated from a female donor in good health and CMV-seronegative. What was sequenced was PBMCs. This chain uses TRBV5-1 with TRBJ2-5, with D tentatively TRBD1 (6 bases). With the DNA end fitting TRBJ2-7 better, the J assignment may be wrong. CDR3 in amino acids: CASSSGTPPSYEQYF. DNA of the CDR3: TGCGCCAGCAGCTCCGGGACACCTCCCTCCTACGAGCAGTACTTC.